The clone carrying this T cell receptor (beta chain) appeared once. Its antigen is as yet unknown. V gave up 2 bases and J gave up 4 bases, with 11 bases separating them. The germline V gene has CDR1 MNHEY and CDR2 SVGAGI. The CDR3 totals 14 residues. Data came from immunoSEQ multiplex PCR; TCRdb stores just in-frame clones and leaves some out. The sample consists of about 85,000 clones, roughly four fifths of them appearing once. The data were taken from a study of graft-versus-host responses after intestinal transplantation. Study summary: Recipients got multivisceral, liver-intestinal, or isolated intestinal transplants. Findings of the study overall: Peak circulating GvH clone levels were associated with early post-transplant HvG declines. The recipient marrow held GvH clones, and some of them showed up first in ileum or blood.

The material sequenced was unstimulated CD8+ T cells sorted from spleen or lymph node cells, taken before intestinal transplant. The gene calls are TRBV6-5 and TRBJ1-2; tentative D call: TRBD1 (6 bases). This sequence originates from a human donor who received an intestinal transplant. CDR3 sequence: CASSYKGGGYGYTF. In DNA, the CDR3 is TGTGCCAGCAGTTACAAGGGGGGAGGCTATGGCTACACCTTC.